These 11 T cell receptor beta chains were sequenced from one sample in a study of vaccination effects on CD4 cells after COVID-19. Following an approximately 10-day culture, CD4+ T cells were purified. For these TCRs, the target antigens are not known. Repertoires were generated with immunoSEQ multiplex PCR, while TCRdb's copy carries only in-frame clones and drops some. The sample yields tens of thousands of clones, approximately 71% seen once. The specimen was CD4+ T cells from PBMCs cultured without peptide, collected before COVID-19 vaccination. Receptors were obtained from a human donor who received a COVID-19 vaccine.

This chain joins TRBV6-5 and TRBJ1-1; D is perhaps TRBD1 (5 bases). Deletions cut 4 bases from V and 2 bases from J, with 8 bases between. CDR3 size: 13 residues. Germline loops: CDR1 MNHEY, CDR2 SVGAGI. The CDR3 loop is CASSSRDNTEAFF. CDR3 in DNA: TGTGCCAGCAGTTCCCGGGACAACACTGAAGCTTTCTTT.

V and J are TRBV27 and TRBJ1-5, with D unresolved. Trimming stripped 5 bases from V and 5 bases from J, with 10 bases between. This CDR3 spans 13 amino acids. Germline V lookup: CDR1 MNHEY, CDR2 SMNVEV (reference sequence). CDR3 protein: CASSGSYHQPQHF. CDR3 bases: TGTGCCAGCAGTGGCAGCTACCATCAGCCCCAGCATTTT.

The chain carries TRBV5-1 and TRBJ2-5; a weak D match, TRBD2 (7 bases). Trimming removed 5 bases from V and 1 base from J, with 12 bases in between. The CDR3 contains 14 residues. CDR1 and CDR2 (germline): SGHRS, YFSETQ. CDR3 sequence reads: CASSGGGGQETQYF. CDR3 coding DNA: TGCGCCAGCAGTGGGGGCGGGGGCCAAGAGACCCAGTACTTC. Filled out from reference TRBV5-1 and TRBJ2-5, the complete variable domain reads KAGVTQTPRYLIKTRGQQVTLSCSPISGHRSVSWYQQTPGQGLQFLFEYFSETQRNKGNFPGRFSGRQFSNSRSEMNVSTLELGDSALYLCASSGGGGQETQYFGPGTRLLVL.

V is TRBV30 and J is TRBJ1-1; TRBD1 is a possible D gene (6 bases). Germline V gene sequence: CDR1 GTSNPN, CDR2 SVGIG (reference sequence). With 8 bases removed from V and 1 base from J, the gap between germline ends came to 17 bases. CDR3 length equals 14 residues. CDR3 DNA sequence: TGTGCCAGAAGGACCGGGACAACGAACACTGAAGCTTTCTTT. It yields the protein CARRTGTTNTEAFF.

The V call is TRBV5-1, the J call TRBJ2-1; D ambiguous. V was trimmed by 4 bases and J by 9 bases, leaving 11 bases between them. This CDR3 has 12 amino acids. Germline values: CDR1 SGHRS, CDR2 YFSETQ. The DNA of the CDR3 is TGCGCCAGCAGCGCTGCCTTTACTGAGCAGTTCTTC. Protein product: CASSAAFTEQFF.

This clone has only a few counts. DNA of the CDR3: TGTGCCAGCAGCCGCCGGGACAGGACGTATGGCTACACCTTC. Its translation: CASSRRDRTYGYTF. This sequence joins TRBV7-8 and TRBJ1-2, with TRBD1 matching 8 bases. Germline V lookup: CDR1 SGHVS, CDR2 FQNEAQ. The V segment lost 5 bases and the J segment 5 bases; nucleotides outside the gene matches: 7. This CDR3 has 14 amino acids.

The DNA of the CDR3 is TGCGCCAGCAGCCAAGATGGGGCGGGTACGAAAGCTTTCTTT. It codes for CASSQDGAGTKAFF. This chain uses TRBV4-1 with TRBJ1-1, with D perhaps TRBD1 (5 bases). CDR3 length equals 14 residues. With 0 bases removed from V and 9 bases from J, the gap between germline ends came to 14 bases. Germline V CDR1 and CDR2: MGHRA, YSYEKL.

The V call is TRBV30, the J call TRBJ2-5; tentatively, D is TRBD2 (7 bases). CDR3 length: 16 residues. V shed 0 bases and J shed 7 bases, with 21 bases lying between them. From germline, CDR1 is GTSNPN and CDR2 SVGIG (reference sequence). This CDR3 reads CAWSVLPFAGASTQYF. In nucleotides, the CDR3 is TGTGCCTGGAGTGTACTCCCCTTTGCGGGGGCCTCGACCCAGTACTTC.

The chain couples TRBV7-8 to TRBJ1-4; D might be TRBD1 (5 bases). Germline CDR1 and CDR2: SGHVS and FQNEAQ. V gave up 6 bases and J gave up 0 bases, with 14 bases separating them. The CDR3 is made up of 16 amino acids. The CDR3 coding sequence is TGTGCCAGCAGGTTTGATACAGGAACAACTAATGAAAAACTGTTTTTT. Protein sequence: CASRFDTGTTNEKLFF. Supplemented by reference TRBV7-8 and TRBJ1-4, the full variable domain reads GAGVSQSPRYKVAKRGQDVALRCDPISGHVSLFWYQQALGQGPEFLTYFQNEAQLDKSGLPSDRFFAERPEGSVSTLKIQRTQQEDSAVYLCASRFDTGTTNEKLFFGSGTQLSVL.

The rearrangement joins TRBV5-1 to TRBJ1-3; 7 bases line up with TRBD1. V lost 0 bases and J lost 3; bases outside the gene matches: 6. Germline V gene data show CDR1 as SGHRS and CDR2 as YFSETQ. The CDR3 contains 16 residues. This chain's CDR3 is CASSLVSGGYGNTIYF. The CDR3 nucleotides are TGCGCCAGCAGCTTGGTCTCAGGGGGGTATGGAAACACCATATATTTT.

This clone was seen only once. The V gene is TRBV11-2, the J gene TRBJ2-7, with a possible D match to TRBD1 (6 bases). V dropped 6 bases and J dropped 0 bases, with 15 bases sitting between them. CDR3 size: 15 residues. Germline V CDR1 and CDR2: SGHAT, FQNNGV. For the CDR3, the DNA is TGTGCCAGCAGTTTCAGGGCGGACAGCTCCTACGAGCAGTACGTC. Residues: CASSFRADSSYEQYV.